This passage covers 23 T cell receptor beta chains from one sample sequenced in a study of blood T cell repertoires in COVID-19. Here immunoSEQ multiplex PCR was the method, and the copy in TCRdb shows in-frame clones only, minus some. The table includes 150,000 to 200,000 clones, about 75% detected once. Sequencing used peripheral blood. Receptor source: a woman aged 50 to 60 with active or convalescent COVID-19.

The chain carries TRBV19 and TRBJ1-6; D uncertain. CDR3 length equals 14 residues. In germline, CDR1 is LNHDA, CDR2 SQIVND (reference sequence). V was shortened by 9 bases and J by 7 bases, with 16 bases between the two germline ends. Here the CDR3 reads CASRWATTNSPLHF. The DNA of the CDR3 is TGTGCCAGCCGCTGGGCCACAACCAATTCACCCCTCCACTTT.

The chain joins TRBV9 to TRBJ2-7; D unresolved. The CDR3 has 14 amino acids. Germline lookup yields CDR1 SGDLS and CDR2 YYNGEE. V lost 3 bases and J lost 2, with 12 bases in between. In DNA form, the CDR3 reads TGTGCCAGCAGCGCCCACGCGAAAGCCTACGAGCAGTACTTC. Its translation is CASSAHAKAYEQYF.

The V gene is TRBV9, the J gene TRBJ2-3; 9 positions agree with TRBD1. The CDR3 covers 13 residues. Per the germline V gene, CDR1 is SGDLS and CDR2 is YYNGEE. The trim removed 2 bases at V and 5 bases at J, leaving 0 bases unmatched. CDR3 coding DNA: TGTGCCAGCAGCGTGGACAGGGGAGATACGCAGTATTTT. It codes for CASSVDRGDTQYF.

The chain joins TRBV18 to TRBJ2-1, with 9 bases lining up with TRBD2. The germline V gene encodes CDR1 KGHSH and CDR2 LQKENI. This CDR3 comprises 14 residues. With V trimmed by 4 bases and J by 9 bases, 7 bases remained unmatched. The CDR3 sequence: CASSRGGGSIEQFF. The CDR3 DNA reads as TGTGCCAGCTCACGCGGGGGGGGCTCGATTGAGCAGTTCTTC. The full variable domain, its missing parts supplied by reference TRBV18 and TRBJ2-1, is NAGVMQNPRHLVRRRGQEARLRCSPMKGHSHVYWYRQLPEEGLKFMVYLQKENIIDESGMPKERFSAEFPKEGPSILRIQQVVRGDSAAYFCASSRGGGSIEQFFGPGTRLTVL.

The chain combines TRBV19 with TRBJ1-2, with a possible D match to TRBD1 (6 bases). The ends were cut back, 5 bases at V and 6 bases at J, with 10 bases in the middle. Germline CDR1 reads LNHDA; CDR2 reads SQIVND (reference sequence). The CDR3 covers 12 residues. The CDR3 DNA reads TGTGCCAGTAGTCGACGACAGGATGGCTACACCTTC. Translation gives CASSRRQDGYTF.

V gene TRBV29-1 combines with J gene TRBJ1-1, with D unclear. The germline V gene has CDR1 SQVTM and CDR2 ANQGSEA. This CDR3 has 13 residues. The V and J ends lost 7 bases and 4 bases respectively, with 16 bases between them. CDR3 coding DNA: TGCAGCGCTCGGGTCTCTACCGGCACTGAAGCTTTCTTT. Amino acid sequence: CSARVSTGTEAFF.

The chain recombines TRBV25-1 with TRBJ1-3; no definite D call. The V end was cut by 2 bases, the J end by 8 bases, with 4 bases between. The length of the CDR3 is 11 residues. Germline-derived CDR1 and CDR2 are MGHDK and SYGVNS. This CDR3 reads CASSESYTIYF. The CDR3 DNA sequence: TGTGCCAGCAGTGAAAGCTACACCATATATTTT.

V and J are TRBV7-2 and TRBJ2-5, with 7 bases that match TRBD2. With 5 bases clipped from V and 2 bases from J, the junction kept 14 bases outside the gene matches. CDR1 SGHTA and CDR2 FQGNSA come from the germline V gene. There are 17 residues in the CDR3. CDR3 coding DNA: TGTGCCAGCAGCCAGCGGATTGGTTGGGGGGGTCAAGAGACCCAGTACTTC. It specifies CASSQRIGWGGQETQYF.

The chain couples TRBV4-1 to TRBJ2-5, with D tentatively TRBD2 (6 bases). Deletions cut 0 bases from V and 5 bases from J, with 16 bases between. This CDR3 is built from 16 residues. Germline values: CDR1 MGHRA, CDR2 YSYEKL. CDR3 nucleotide sequence: TGCGCCAGCAGCCAAGATCGGTCCGGGGGAAGCGAGACCCAGTACTTC. This sequence encodes CASSQDRSGGSETQYF.

V and J are TRBV19 and TRBJ1-2; D is perhaps TRBD1 (6 bases). The CDR3 is 14 residues long. V was trimmed by 3 bases and J by 4 bases, leaving 12 bases between them. CDR1 and CDR2 (germline): LNHDA, SQIVND (reference sequence). CDR3 sequence: CASSMGGATYGYTF. As DNA, the CDR3 is TGTGCCAGTAGTATGGGGGGGGCGACCTATGGCTACACCTTC.

The gene calls are TRBV6-5 and TRBJ1-2; TRBD1 matches at 11 bases. CDR1 and CDR2 (germline): MNHEY, SVGAGI. The CDR3 runs to 15 residues. V shed 4 bases and J 4 bases; nucleotides not matched to a gene: 5. This CDR3 is CASSFRDRGIYGYTF. The CDR3 DNA reads as TGTGCCAGCAGTTTCCGGGACAGGGGGATCTATGGCTACACCTTC.

This clone was recorded a few times. CDR3 loop: CASSSRRTGKNTEAFF. CDR3 coding DNA: TGTGCCAGTAGTTCACGCCGGACAGGCAAGAACACTGAAGCTTTCTTT. This chain uses TRBV19 with TRBJ1-1, with TRBD1 matching over 7 bases. CDR1 is LNHDA and CDR2 is SQIVND in the germline V gene (reference sequence). J gave up 1 base and V 5 bases, and 10 bases lay outside the gene matches. This CDR3 comprises 16 residues.

The genes are TRBV27 and TRBJ2-7; D is ambiguous. The length of the CDR3 is 16 residues. CDR1 is MNHEY and CDR2 is SMNVEV in the germline V gene (reference sequence). Trimming removed 1 base at V and 2 bases at J, with 15 bases between. Here the CDR3 reads CASSLLVGFQAYEQYF. In nucleotides, the CDR3 is TGTGCCAGCAGTTTATTGGTGGGCTTTCAAGCCTACGAGCAGTACTTC.

The V gene is TRBV3-1 (or the pseudogene TRBV3-2), the J gene TRBJ2-1; D might be TRBD2 (5 bases). The V gene's germline CDR1 is LGHDT and CDR2 YNNKEL (reference sequence). The CDR3 extends over 12 amino acids. V lost 4 bases and J 6 bases, leaving 7 bases between the germline ends. CDR3 protein: CASSRRGNEQFF. The CDR3 coding sequence is TGTGCCAGCAGCCGCCGGGGCAATGAGCAGTTCTTC.

CDR3 nucleotide sequence: TGCAGCGTTGCCGCACAGACCTACGAGCAGTACTTC. It codes for CSVAAQTYEQYF. The V call is TRBV29-1, the J call TRBJ2-7; D is uncertain. The V gene's germline CDR1 is SQVTM and CDR2 ANQGSEA. Trimming took off 4 bases at V and 2 bases at J, with 9 bases between the two ends. CDR3 length: 12 amino acids.

The J gene is TRBJ1-6, the V gene TRBV14; the D is unclear. Deletions cut 4 bases from V and 0 bases from J, with 10 bases between. The CDR3 is 16 amino acids. Germline V gives CDR1 SGHDN, CDR2 FVKESK. CDR3 DNA sequence: TGTGCCAGCAGCCCGGTCGGGAGCTCCTATAATTCACCCCTCCACTTT. Its translation is CASSPVGSSYNSPLHF.

J is TRBJ2-7 and V is TRBV11-3; D might be TRBD2 (5 bases). Germline V gene sequence: CDR1 SGHNT, CDR2 YENEEA. V was shortened by 6 bases and J by 2 bases, with 11 bases between the two germline ends. The CDR3 loop spans 13 amino acids. As DNA, the CDR3 is TGTGCCAGCAGTAAGGAGAGGGCCTACGAGCAGTACTTC. Its protein is CASSKERAYEQYF. Combining the CDR3 with reference TRBV11-3 and TRBJ2-7 gives the whole variable domain EAGVVQSPRYKIIEKKQPVAFWCNPISGHNTLYWYLQNLGQGPELLIRYENEEAVDDSQLPKDRFSAERLKGVDSTLKIQPAELGDSAVYLCASSKERAYEQYFGPGTRLTVT.

The chain joins TRBV30 to TRBJ2-3, with 7 positions matching TRBD2. This CDR3 contains 13 residues. CDR1 and CDR2 (germline): GTSNPN, SVGIG (reference sequence). V lost 3 bases to trimming and J lost 6 bases; unmatched junction nucleotides: 6. The chain's CDR3 is CAWRGRGGDTQYF. CDR3 DNA sequence: TGTGCCTGGAGGGGTAGGGGAGGGGATACGCAGTATTTT.

The chain carries TRBV12-5 and TRBJ1-3; unclear D gene. Germline values: CDR1 LGHNT, CDR2 FRNRAP. The germline V and J ends were trimmed by 4 bases and 0 bases, with 10 bases remaining between them. The CDR3 length is 15 residues. The CDR3 region has the DNA TGTGCTAGTGGTTCCCCCGGGTACTCTGGAAACACCATATATTTT. This translates into CASGSPGYSGNTIYF. The full variable domain, rest sourced from reference TRBV12-5 and TRBJ1-3, is DARVTQTPRHKVTEMGQEVTMRCQPILGHNTVFWYRQTMMQGLELLAYFRNRAPLDDSGMPKDRFSAEMPDATLATLKIQPSEPRDSAVYFCASGSPGYSGNTIYFGEGSWLTVV.

For this clone: At one end the junction does not follow the germline gene, possibly because of a read error. This chain joins TRBV6-1 and TRBJ2-2; 7 bases fit TRBD1. CDR1 and CDR2 from the germline V gene are MNHNS and SASEGT. This CDR3 spans 15 amino acids. In DNA form, the CDR3 reads TGTGCCAGCAGGGAAGACAGGGTAAACACCGGGGAGCTGTTTTTT. Its protein is CASREDRVNTGELFF.

The chain is built from TRBV28 and TRBJ1-1; D remains unclear. Germline V lookup: CDR1 MDHEN, CDR2 SYDVKM. Trimming removed 0 bases from V and 0 bases from J, with 5 bases in between. CDR3 length equals 14 residues. The chain's CDR3 is CASSLWRVNTEAFF. CDR3 DNA: TGTGCCAGCAGTTTATGGAGAGTGAACACTGAAGCTTTCTTT.

The V gene is TRBV30, the J gene TRBJ1-5, with unresolved D. The CDR3 runs to 14 residues. V gave up 1 base and J gave up 7 bases, with 14 bases separating them. CDR1 GTSNPN and CDR2 SVGIG come from the germline V gene (reference sequence). CDR3 amino acids: CAWSAVAAGQPQHF. The CDR3 coding sequence is TGTGCCTGGAGTGCAGTGGCGGCGGGGCAGCCCCAGCATTTT. Full variable domain (remainder filled in from reference TRBV30 and TRBJ1-5): SQTIHQWPATLVQPVGSPLSLECTVEGTSNPNLYWYRQAAGRGLQLLFYSVGIGQISSEVPQNLSASRPQDRQFILSSKKLLLSDSGFYLCAWSAVAAGQPQHFGDGTRLSIL.

This clone has just one count. One base away lies a much larger clone, so this may be a sequencing read error. The DNA for the CDR3 is TGTGCCAGCAGCCAAGGGGGCAACTATGGCTACACCTTC. As protein: CASSQGGNYGYTF. V usage is TRBV4-2 and J usage is TRBJ1-2, with D maybe TRBD1 (5 bases). CDR1 and CDR2 (germline): LGHNA, YNFKEQ. CDR3 length equals 13 residues. V was cut by 1 base and J by 2 bases, with 5 bases left in between.